This T cell receptor (beta chain) was obtained from a study of blood T cell repertoires in COVID-19. Study at large: Spain, Italy and the United States supplied samples that represented acute and convalescent COVID-19. The analysed material was cDNA or gDNA that came from T cells, B-cell-depleted T cells, or PBMCs.

Study processing details: The assay estimated nucleated cells by amplifying reference gene primers. Assay used: immunoSEQ multiplex PCR; TCRdb lists only in-frame clones, some missing. Clone size and the V and J calls come from that table; the DNA yielded D and trimming. The table has over 200,000 clones, 91% seen once. The Seattle patients, enrolled during active infection, were followed longitudinally. Per the germline V gene, CDR1 is MGHRA and CDR2 is YSYEKL. J gave up 4 bases and V 6 bases, and 7 bases lay outside the gene matches. The CDR3 sequence is 15 residues long. This TCR was recovered from a person under 35 with COVID-19, enrolled during active disease. The rearrangement links TRBV4-1 to TRBJ2-3; 10 nucleotides align to TRBD2. Sequencing was done on a sample of peripheral blood. The CDR3 DNA reads as TGCGCCAGCAGTCTCCTCGGACTAGCGGCAGATACGCAGTATTTT. Its translation: CASSLLGLAADTQYF.